These 18 T cell receptor beta chains were all obtained from the same sample, sequenced in a study of control samples from healthy donors and cancer patients. Only in-frame clones appear in the TCRdb table, and some are missing; sequencing was by immunoSEQ multiplex PCR. The table shows some 100,000 clones, with roughly 89% occurring only once. Material for sequencing was blood. The receptors come from a human donor in good health. The donor label of this sample is uncertain.

The table lists this clone with a count of one. CDR3 in DNA: TGTGCCAGCAGCTTTCCTTTGGACAGGACAAATCAAGAGACCCAGTACTTC. Translating gives CASSFPLDRTNQETQYF. The chain carries TRBV7-8 and TRBJ2-5; 7 bases line up with TRBD1. In germline, CDR1 is SGHVS, CDR2 FQNEAQ. Germline trimming cut 3 bases from V and 2 bases from J; bases unmatched to any gene: 12. The CDR3 spans 17 residues.

This rearrangement joins TRBV5-8 to TRBJ1-2; D uncertain. This CDR3 has 14 amino acids. Deletions cut 4 bases from V and 3 bases from J, with 13 bases between. The V gene's germline CDR1 is SGHTS and CDR2 YDEGEE. Here the CDR3 reads CASSPGMLDYGYTF. CDR3 nucleotides: TGTGCCAGCAGCCCGGGGATGTTAGACTATGGCTACACCTTC.

The table lists this clone with a few counts. The rearrangement uses TRBV29-1 and TRBJ1-2; D is ambiguous. Trimming took 7 bases from V and 3 from J, leaving 9 bases between them. Germline CDR1 is SQVTM and CDR2 is ANQGSEA. The CDR3 is made up of 11 amino acids. CDR3 in DNA: TGCAGCGCTACAGCCTACTATGGCTACACCTTC. This encodes CSATAYYGYTF.

The gene calls are TRBV3-1 (or the pseudogene TRBV3-2) and TRBJ2-2; D unclear. There are 14 residues in the CDR3. Trimming removed 3 bases at V and 2 bases at J, with 7 bases between. Germline assignment: CDR1 LGHDT and CDR2 YNNKEL (reference sequence). As DNA, the CDR3 is TGTGCCAGCAGCCAGCACAGCAACACCGGGGAGCTGTTTTTT. This sequence encodes CASSQHSNTGELFF.

V gene TRBV10-3 combines with J gene TRBJ1-5; D is unclear. There are 11 residues in the CDR3. Trimming removed 8 bases from V and 8 bases from J, with 10 bases in between. The V gene's germline CDR1 is ENHRY and CDR2 SYGVKD. The CDR3 coding sequence is TGTGCCATCGGAGGAGGAGAGCCCCAGCATTTT. It codes for CAIGGGEPQHF.

The genes are TRBV30 and TRBJ1-4, with 8 bases identical to TRBD1. Trimming removed 3 bases from V and 6 bases from J; junction bases left unmatched: 3. Germline CDR1 is GTSNPN and CDR2 is SVGIG (reference sequence). This CDR3 is 13 amino acids long. CDR3 DNA: TGTGCCTGGAGGGGACAGGCGGATGAAAAACTGTTTTTT. Its protein product is CAWRGQADEKLFF. Drawing the rest from reference TRBV30 and TRBJ1-4, the complete variable domain is SQTIHQWPATLVQPVGSPLSLECTVEGTSNPNLYWYRQAAGRGLQLLFYSVGIGQISSEVPQNLSASRPQDRQFILSSKKLLLSDSGFYLCAWRGQADEKLFFGSGTQLSVL.

This chain connects TRBV19 to TRBJ2-3; D may be TRBD2 (7 bases). V dropped 3 bases and J dropped 1 base, with 14 bases sitting between them. Germline loops: CDR1 LNHDA, CDR2 SQIVND (reference sequence). The CDR3 sequence is 16 residues long. The CDR3 loop is CASSIPGGGGTDTQYF. The CDR3, as DNA: TGTGCCAGTAGTATTCCTGGCGGGGGCGGCACAGATACGCAGTATTTT.

This clone is medium-sized. The chain employs TRBV20-1 and TRBJ1-2; possibly TRBD1 for D (6 bases). With 6 bases removed from V and 3 bases from J, the gap between germline ends came to 8 bases. The CDR3 extends over 11 amino acids. CDR1 DFQATT and CDR2 SNEGSKA come from the germline V gene (reference sequence). This CDR3 reads CSASGDYGYTF. CDR3 nucleotides: TGCAGTGCCTCAGGGGACTATGGCTACACCTTC.

V usage is TRBV19 and J usage is TRBJ2-5; TRBD2 matches at 8 bases. The CDR3 contains 14 residues. The germline gives CDR1 LNHDA, CDR2 SQIVND (reference sequence). J was trimmed by 5 bases and V by 7 bases; bases with no gene match: 9. The DNA of the CDR3 is TGTGCCAGTAACCCCGGGACTAGTACGGAGACCCAGTACTTC. Its protein is CASNPGTSTETQYF.

The chain links TRBV5-6 to TRBJ1-5; possibly TRBD1 for D (6 bases). The CDR3 is made up of 17 amino acids. V was shortened by 7 bases and J by 0 bases, with 20 bases between the two germline ends. CDR1 is SGHDT and CDR2 is YYEEEE in the germline V gene. CDR3 DNA sequence: TGTGCCAGCGGGGGGGCAGGCGGCCTATATAGCAATCAGCCCCAGCATTTT. This translates into CASGGAGGLYSNQPQHF.

The chain recombines TRBV13 with TRBJ1-2; a weak D match, TRBD1 (6 bases). Germline V gene sequence: CDR1 PRHDT, CDR2 FYEKMQ (reference sequence). This CDR3 is built from 14 residues. V lost 3 bases and J lost 7, with 15 bases in between. CDR3 in amino acids: CASSFGRGRGGYTF. CDR3 nucleotide sequence: TGTGCCAGCAGCTTCGGCAGGGGACGAGGTGGCTACACCTTC.

The rearrangement links TRBV5-1 to TRBJ2-5; either TRBD1 or TRBD2 may supply D (7 bases each). From germline, CDR1 is SGHRS and CDR2 YFSETQ. This CDR3 spans 15 amino acids. Trimming pared 4 bases from V and 4 bases from J, leaving 17 bases between. Written as DNA, the CDR3 is TGCGCCAGCAGCCAGGAGGGAGGGGGCGGAGAGACCCAGTACTTC. It translates to CASSQEGGGGETQYF.

The genes are TRBV5-1 and TRBJ2-7; D is possibly TRBD1 (5 bases). Deletions cut 5 bases from V and 4 bases from J, with 22 bases between. Germline V gives CDR1 SGHRS, CDR2 YFSETQ. This CDR3 is built from 16 residues. In DNA form, the CDR3 reads TGCGCCAGCAGTTGGGTCTCCGCAGGGATTGTATACGAGCAGTACTTC. This gives the protein CASSWVSAGIVYEQYF.

The chain employs TRBV14 and TRBJ1-2; TRBD1 is a possible D gene (5 bases). This CDR3 comprises 16 residues. Per germline, CDR1 SGHDN and CDR2 FVKESK. V was cut by 4 bases and J by 3 bases, with 18 bases left in between. CDR3 residues: CASSRSAGVKYYGYTF. CDR3 DNA sequence: TGTGCCAGCAGCCGTTCCGCGGGGGTAAAATACTATGGCTACACCTTC.

The chain carries TRBV7-3 and TRBJ2-7; D remains unclear. Germline CDR1 SGHTA, CDR2 FQGTGA. Trimming shortened V by 6 bases and J by 2 bases, and 11 bases separated the two germline ends. The CDR3 covers 13 residues. The CDR3 here is CASSPPGAYEQYF. CDR3 nucleotide sequence: TGTGCCAGCAGTCCGCCTGGGGCCTACGAGCAGTACTTC.

This chain uses TRBV28 with TRBJ1-2; D uncertain. Trimming stripped 5 bases from V and 5 bases from J, with 18 bases between. Germline values: CDR1 MDHEN, CDR2 SYDVKM. The CDR3 runs 15 residues. CDR3 sequence: CASSGSSLSLYGYTF. The DNA of the CDR3 is TGTGCCAGCAGTGGCTCGAGTCTATCCCTTTATGGCTACACCTTC.

The chain joins TRBV19 to TRBJ1-3; the D gene is possibly TRBD1 (5 bases). V lost 9 bases and J lost 0, with 12 bases in between. The CDR3 has 14 amino acids. CDR1 and CDR2 (germline): LNHDA, SQIVND (reference sequence). CDR3 amino acids: CASRRDASGNTIYF. The CDR3 DNA is TGTGCCAGCAGAAGGGACGCCTCTGGAAACACCATATATTTT. Full variable domain (remainder filled in from reference TRBV19 and TRBJ1-3): DGGITQSPKYLFRKEGQNVTLSCEQNLNHDAMYWYRQDPGQGLRLIYYSQIVNDFQKGDIAEGYSVSREKKESFPLTVTSAQKNPTAFYLCASRRDASGNTIYFGEGSWLTVV.

The chain recombines TRBV5-6 with TRBJ2-5; 11 bases are a match to TRBD1. The V and J ends lost 5 bases and 5 bases, in that order; junction bases with no gene match: 14. This CDR3 spans 17 amino acids. Germline lookup yields CDR1 SGHDT and CDR2 YYEEEE. CDR3 nucleotide sequence: TGTGCCAGCAGATCAAGGTTCAGGACAGGGGGCTCGGAGACCCAGTACTTC. Protein: CASRSRFRTGGSETQYF.